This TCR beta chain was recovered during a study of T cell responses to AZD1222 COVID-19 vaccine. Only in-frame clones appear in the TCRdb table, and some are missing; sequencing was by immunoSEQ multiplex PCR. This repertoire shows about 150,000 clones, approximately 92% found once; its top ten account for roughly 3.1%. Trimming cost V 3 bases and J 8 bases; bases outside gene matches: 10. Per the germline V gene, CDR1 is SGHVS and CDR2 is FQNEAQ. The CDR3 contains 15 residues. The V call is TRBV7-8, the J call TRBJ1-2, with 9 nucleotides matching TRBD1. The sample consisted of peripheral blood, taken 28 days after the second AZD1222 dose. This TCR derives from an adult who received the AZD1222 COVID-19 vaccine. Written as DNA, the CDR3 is TGTGCCAGCAGCTTCAGGACGGGACAGGGCCACGGCTACACCTTC. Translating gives CASSFRTGQGHGYTF.